This T cell receptor beta chain is drawn from a study of CD8+ T cells in alopecia areata. Whole-study findings and limits: Higher clonality was seen in lesional scalp than in normal scalp, especially in alopecia totalis/universalis. Although TCR sharing was seen in mice, sharing across patients was less clear, possibly for HLA-related reasons. Scalp sequencing captures resident alphabeta T cells of normal skin too.

PBMC-derived CD4+ and CD8+ T cells were sorted. Remarks on this clone: Its specificity is unknown.

CDR1 is SGHAT, CDR2 FQNNGV, per germline. J was trimmed by 9 bases and V by 5 bases; bases with no gene match: 5. The CDR3 runs 13 residues. Reverse transcribed after extraction, RNA yielded cDNA as the sequencing template. Using immunoSEQ multiplex PCR, the repertoire was profiled, and TCRdb retains in-frame clones only, with some absent. Of approximately 150,000 clones in the sample, less than 65% were seen once. The chain recombines TRBV11-2 with TRBJ2-1, with 9 bases fitting TRBD2. The sample taken for sequencing was CD8+ T cells sorted from blood. The receptor was derived from a human donor in good health. As DNA, the CDR3 is TGTGCCAGCAGCCCGGGACTAGCCAGTGAGCAGTTCTTC. Its translation: CASSPGLASEQFF.